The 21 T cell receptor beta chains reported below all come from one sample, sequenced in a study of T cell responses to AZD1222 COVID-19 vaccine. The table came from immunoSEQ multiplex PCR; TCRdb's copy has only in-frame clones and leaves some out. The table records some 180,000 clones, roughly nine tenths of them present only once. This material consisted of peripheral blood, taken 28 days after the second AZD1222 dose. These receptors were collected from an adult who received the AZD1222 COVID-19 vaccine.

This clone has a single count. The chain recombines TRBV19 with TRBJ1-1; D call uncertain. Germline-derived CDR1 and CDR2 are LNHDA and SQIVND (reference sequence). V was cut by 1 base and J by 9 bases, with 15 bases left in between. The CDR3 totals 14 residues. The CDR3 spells CASSIVPLQGKAFF. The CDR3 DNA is TGTGCCAGTAGTATAGTCCCTCTTCAAGGGAAAGCTTTCTTT. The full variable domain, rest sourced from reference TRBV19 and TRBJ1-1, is DGGITQSPKYLFRKEGQNVTLSCEQNLNHDAMYWYRQDPGQGLRLIYYSQIVNDFQKGDIAEGYSVSREKKESFPLTVTSAQKNPTAFYLCASSIVPLQGKAFFGQGTRLTVV.

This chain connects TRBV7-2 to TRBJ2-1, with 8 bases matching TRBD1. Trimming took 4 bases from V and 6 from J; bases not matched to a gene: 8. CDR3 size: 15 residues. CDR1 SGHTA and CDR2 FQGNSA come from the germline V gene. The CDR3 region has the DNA TGTGCCAGCAGCTATCCGGGACAGGCCTCCAATGAGCAGTTCTTC. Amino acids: CASSYPGQASNEQFF.

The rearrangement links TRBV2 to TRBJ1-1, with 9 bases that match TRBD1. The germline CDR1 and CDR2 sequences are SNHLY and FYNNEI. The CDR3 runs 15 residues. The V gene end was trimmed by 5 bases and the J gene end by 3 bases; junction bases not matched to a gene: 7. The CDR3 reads CASSPDRGKDTEAFF. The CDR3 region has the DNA TGTGCCAGCAGTCCTGACAGGGGGAAGGACACTGAAGCTTTCTTT.

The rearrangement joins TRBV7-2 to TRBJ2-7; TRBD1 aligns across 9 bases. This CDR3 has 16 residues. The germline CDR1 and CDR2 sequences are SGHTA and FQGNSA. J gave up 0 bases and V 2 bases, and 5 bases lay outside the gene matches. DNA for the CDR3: TGTGCCAGCAGCTTACCGGACAGGGGAAACTCCTACGAGCAGTACTTC. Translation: CASSLPDRGNSYEQYF.

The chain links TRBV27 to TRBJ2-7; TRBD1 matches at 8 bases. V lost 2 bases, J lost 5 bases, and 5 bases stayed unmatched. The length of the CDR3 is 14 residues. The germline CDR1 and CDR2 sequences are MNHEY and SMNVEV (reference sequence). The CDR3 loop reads CASSLQGADHEQYF. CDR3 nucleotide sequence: TGTGCCAGCAGTTTACAGGGGGCGGACCACGAGCAGTACTTC.

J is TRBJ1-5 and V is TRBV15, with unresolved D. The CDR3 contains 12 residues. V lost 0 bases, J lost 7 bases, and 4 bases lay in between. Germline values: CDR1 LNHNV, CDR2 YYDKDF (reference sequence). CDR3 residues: CATSRESQPQHF. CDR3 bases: TGTGCCACCAGCAGAGAGAGCCAGCCCCAGCATTTT.

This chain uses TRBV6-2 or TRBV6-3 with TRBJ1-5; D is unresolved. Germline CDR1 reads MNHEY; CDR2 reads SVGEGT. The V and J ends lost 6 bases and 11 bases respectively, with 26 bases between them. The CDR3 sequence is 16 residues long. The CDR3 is CASSPKVDSAARAQHF. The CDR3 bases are TGTGCCAGCAGCCCTAAGGTCGACTCGGCCGCGAGGGCCCAGCATTTT.

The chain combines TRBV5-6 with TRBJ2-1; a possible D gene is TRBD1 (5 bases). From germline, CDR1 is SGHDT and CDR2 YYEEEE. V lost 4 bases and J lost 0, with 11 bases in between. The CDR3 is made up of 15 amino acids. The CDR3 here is CASSEKTASYNEQFF. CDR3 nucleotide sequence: TGTGCCAGCAGCGAAAAGACAGCCTCCTACAATGAGCAGTTCTTC. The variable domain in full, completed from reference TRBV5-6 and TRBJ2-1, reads DAGVTQSPTHLIKTRGQQVTLRCSPKSGHDTVSWYQQALGQGPQFIFQYYEEEERQRGNFPDRFSGHQFPNYSSELNVNALLLGDSALYLCASSEKTASYNEQFFGPGTRLTVL.

The CDR3 DNA reads as TGTGCCACCAGTCATCCGGACAGGGCGTACACTGAAGCTTTCTTT. Translation: CATSHPDRAYTEAFF. The V gene is TRBV24-1, the J gene TRBJ1-1, with TRBD1 identical over 8 bases. V lost 6 bases to trimming and J lost 3 bases; unmatched junction nucleotides: 8. From germline, CDR1 is KGHDR and CDR2 SFDVKD. This CDR3 comprises 15 residues.

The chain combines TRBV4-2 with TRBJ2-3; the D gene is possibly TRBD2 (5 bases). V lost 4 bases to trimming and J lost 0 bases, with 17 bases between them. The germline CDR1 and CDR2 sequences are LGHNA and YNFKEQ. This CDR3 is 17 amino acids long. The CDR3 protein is CASSPAHRGLSTDTQYF. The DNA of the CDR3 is TGTGCCAGCAGCCCCGCCCACCGGGGTTTAAGCACAGATACGCAGTATTTT.

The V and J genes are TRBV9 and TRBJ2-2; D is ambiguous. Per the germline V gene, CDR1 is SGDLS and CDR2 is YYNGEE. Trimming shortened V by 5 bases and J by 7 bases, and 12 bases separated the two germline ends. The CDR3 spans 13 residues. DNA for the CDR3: TGTGCCAGCAGTTTGGTGGTTTACGGGGAGCTGTTTTTT. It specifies CASSLVVYGELFF.

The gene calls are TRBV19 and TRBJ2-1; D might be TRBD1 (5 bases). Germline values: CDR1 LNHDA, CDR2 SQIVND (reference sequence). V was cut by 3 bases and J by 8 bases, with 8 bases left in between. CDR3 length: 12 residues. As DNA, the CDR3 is TGTGCCAGTAGTATTCAGGGCTATGAGCAGTTCTTC. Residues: CASSIQGYEQFF.

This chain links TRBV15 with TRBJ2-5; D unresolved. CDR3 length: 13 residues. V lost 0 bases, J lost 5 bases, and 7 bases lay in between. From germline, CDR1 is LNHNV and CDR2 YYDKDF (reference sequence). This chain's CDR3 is CATSRDRTETQYF. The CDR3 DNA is TGTGCCACCAGCAGAGATCGGACGGAGACCCAGTACTTC.

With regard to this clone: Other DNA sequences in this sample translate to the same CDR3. The CDR3 bases are TGTGCCAGCTCACCGGGACAGACCTACGAGCAGTACTTC. This codes for CASSPGQTYEQYF. The genes are TRBV18 and TRBJ2-7, with TRBD1 matching over 7 bases. The CDR3 extends over 13 amino acids. V lost 3 bases and J lost 2; bases outside the gene matches: 1. CDR1 and CDR2 (germline): KGHSH, LQKENI. The full variable domain, completed using reference TRBV18 and TRBJ2-7, is NAGVMQNPRHLVRRRGQEARLRCSPMKGHSHVYWYRQLPEEGLKFMVYLQKENIIDESGMPKERFSAEFPKEGPSILRIQQVVRGDSAAYFCASSPGQTYEQYFGPGTRLTVT.

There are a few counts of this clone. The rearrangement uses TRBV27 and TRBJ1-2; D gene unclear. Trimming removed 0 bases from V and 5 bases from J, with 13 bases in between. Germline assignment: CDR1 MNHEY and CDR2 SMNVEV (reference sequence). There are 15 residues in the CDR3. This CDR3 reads CASSLSRGSSYGYTF. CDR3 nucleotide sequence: TGTGCCAGCAGTTTATCCCGAGGTTCTTCTTATGGCTACACCTTC.

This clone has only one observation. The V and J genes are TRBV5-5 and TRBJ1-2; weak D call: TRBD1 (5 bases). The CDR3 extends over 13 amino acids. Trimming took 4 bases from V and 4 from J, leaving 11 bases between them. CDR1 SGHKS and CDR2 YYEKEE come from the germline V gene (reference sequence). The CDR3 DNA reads TGTGCCAGCAGCGGAGGGACGGGCTATGGCTACACCTTC. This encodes CASSGGTGYGYTF.

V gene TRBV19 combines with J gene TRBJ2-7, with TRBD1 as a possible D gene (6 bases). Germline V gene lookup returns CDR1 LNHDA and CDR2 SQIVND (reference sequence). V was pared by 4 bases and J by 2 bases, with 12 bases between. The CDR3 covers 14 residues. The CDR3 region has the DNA TGTGCCAGTAGTACAGGGGCCCTCCCCTACGAGCAGTACTTC. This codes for CASSTGALPYEQYF. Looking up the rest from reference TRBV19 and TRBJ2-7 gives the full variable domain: DGGITQSPKYLFRKEGQNVTLSCEQNLNHDAMYWYRQDPGQGLRLIYYSQIVNDFQKGDIAEGYSVSREKKESFPLTVTSAQKNPTAFYLCASSTGALPYEQYFGPGTRLTVT.

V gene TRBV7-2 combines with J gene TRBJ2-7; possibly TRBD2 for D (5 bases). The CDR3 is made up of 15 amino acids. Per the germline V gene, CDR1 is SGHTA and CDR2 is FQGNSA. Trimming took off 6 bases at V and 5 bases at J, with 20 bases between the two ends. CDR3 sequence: CASSQTRTGSHEQYF. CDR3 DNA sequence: TGTGCCAGCAGTCAAACCAGGACGGGGTCCCACGAGCAGTACTTC.

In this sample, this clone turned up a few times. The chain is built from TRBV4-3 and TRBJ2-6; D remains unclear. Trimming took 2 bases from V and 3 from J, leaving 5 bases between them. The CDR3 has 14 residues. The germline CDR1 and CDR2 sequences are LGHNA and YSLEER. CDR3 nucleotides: TGCGCCAGCAGCCAAATGGATGGGGCCAACGTCCTGACTTTC. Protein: CASSQMDGANVLTF.

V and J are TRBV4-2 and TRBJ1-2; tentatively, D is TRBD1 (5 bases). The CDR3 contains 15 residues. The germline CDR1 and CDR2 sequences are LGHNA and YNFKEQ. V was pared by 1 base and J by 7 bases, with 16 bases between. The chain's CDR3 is CASSQGFADGGGYTF. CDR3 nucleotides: TGTGCCAGCAGCCAAGGCTTTGCGGATGGGGGTGGCTACACCTTC.

CDR3 nucleotides: TGTGCCAGCAGCCAAGCCCCTACTAGTATTAGCACCGGGGAGCTGTTTTTT. The encoded protein is CASSQAPTSISTGELFF. V gene TRBV14 combines with J gene TRBJ2-2; TRBD2 might be the D (5 bases). Germline CDR1 and CDR2: SGHDN and FVKESK. Trimming left V 1 base short and J 4 bases short, with 16 bases between. The CDR3 runs to 17 residues.